Shown below are 8 T cell receptor beta chains from a single sample sequenced in a study of blood T cell repertoires in COVID-19. Sequencing was performed with immunoSEQ multiplex PCR; in TCRdb, only in-frame clones are kept and a portion is missing. Here the sample spans about 67,000 clones, around 88% being singletons. The material sequenced was peripheral blood. The receptors were gathered from a woman of 80 years or more with acute or convalescent COVID-19.

This clone occurred a few times. The CDR3 DNA sequence: TGTGCCAGCAGCCGGGACTCGGGCGAGCAGTACTTC. Translating gives CASSRDSGEQYF. This rearrangement joins TRBV12-3 or TRBV12-4 to TRBJ2-7, with D possibly being TRBD2 (6 bases). With 6 bases removed from V and 6 bases from J, the gap between germline ends came to 12 bases. There are 12 residues in the CDR3.

The chain is built from TRBV5-6 and TRBJ1-6, with D unresolved. This CDR3 has 13 residues. CDR1 and CDR2 from the germline V gene are SGHDT and YYEEEE. The V and J ends lost 0 bases and 6 bases respectively, with 4 bases between them. DNA for the CDR3: TGTGCCAGCAGCTTGGCAGGTAATTCACCCCTCCACTTT. This gives the protein CASSLAGNSPLHF.

The rearrangement joins TRBV5-1 to TRBJ2-5; D call uncertain. V lost 4 bases and J lost 1, with 5 bases in between. From germline, CDR1 is SGHRS and CDR2 YFSETQ. The CDR3 totals 12 residues. The CDR3 DNA sequence: TGCGCCAGCAGCCCCAGCCAAGAGACCCAGTACTTC. It codes for CASSPSQETQYF.

A single count supports this clone. One end of the junction fails to match germline, which may point to a read error. The chain carries TRBV18 and TRBJ2-7; tentatively, D is TRBD1 (8 bases). Looked up from germline, CDR1 is KGHSH and CDR2 is LQKENI. The CDR3 is 15 residues long. In nucleotides, the CDR3 is TGTGCCAGCTCTCCACAGGGGGGGATCTCCTACGAGCAGTACTTC. Its translation is CASSPQGGISYEQYF.

The V and J genes are TRBV27 and TRBJ2-2, with 10 bases aligning to TRBD2. The germline gives CDR1 MNHEY, CDR2 SMNVEV (reference sequence). Trimming took 5 bases from V and 1 from J; bases not matched to a gene: 4. The CDR3 covers 16 residues. CDR3 in amino acids: CASSRRTSGNTGELFF. CDR3 bases: TGTGCCAGCAGTCGGAGGACTAGCGGGAACACCGGGGAGCTGTTTTTT.

The CDR3 loop is CAVGAAGTDTQYF. Written as DNA, the CDR3 is TGCGCCGTGGGGGCAGCGGGCACAGATACGCAGTATTTT. This chain uses TRBV5-1 with TRBJ2-3, with a possible D match to TRBD1 (6 bases). Germline CDR1 SGHRS, CDR2 YFSETQ. V lost 10 bases to trimming and J lost 1 base, with 13 bases between them. This CDR3 comprises 13 residues.

The rearrangement joins TRBV6-1 to TRBJ2-7; D might be TRBD1 (6 bases). Germline V gene lookup returns CDR1 MNHNS and CDR2 SASEGT. The V end lost 2 bases, the J end lost 7 bases, and 15 bases lay between the germline ends. The CDR3 spans 14 residues. The CDR3 protein is CASSEYRAPEEQYF. In DNA form, the CDR3 reads TGTGCCAGCAGTGAATACAGGGCCCCAGAGGAGCAGTACTTC.

This chain connects TRBV11-3 to TRBJ2-3; 7 nucleotides align to TRBD2. The CDR3 length is 15 residues. The V gene's germline CDR1 is SGHNT and CDR2 YENEEA. Unmatched junction bases numbered 9, after V lost 5 bases and J lost 4 bases. CDR3 loop: CASSRGTKSADTQYF. The CDR3 bases are TGTGCCAGCAGCCGTGGGACTAAATCTGCAGATACGCAGTATTTT.